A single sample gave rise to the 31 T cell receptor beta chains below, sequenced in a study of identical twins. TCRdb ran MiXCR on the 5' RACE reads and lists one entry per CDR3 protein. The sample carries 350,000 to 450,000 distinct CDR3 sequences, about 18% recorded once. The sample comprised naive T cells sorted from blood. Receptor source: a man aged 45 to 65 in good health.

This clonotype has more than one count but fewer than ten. The CDR3, as DNA: TGTGCCAGCAGCCAAGATCTCAACAGGGACTATGGCTACACCTTC. Its protein is CASSQDLNRDYGYTF. This chain connects TRBV4-2 to TRBJ1-2; tentative D call: TRBD1 (6 bases). The CDR3 contains 15 residues. Per the germline V gene, CDR1 is LGHNA and CDR2 is YNFKEQ. V was clipped by 0 bases and J by 3 bases, with 11 bases between them.

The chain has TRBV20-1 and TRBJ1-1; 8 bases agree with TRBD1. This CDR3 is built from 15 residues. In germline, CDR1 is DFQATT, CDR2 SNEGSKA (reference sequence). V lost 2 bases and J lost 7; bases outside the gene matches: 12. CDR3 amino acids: CSARPRTGKVVEAFF. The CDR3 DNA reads TGCAGTGCTAGACCTCGGACAGGGAAAGTGGTTGAAGCTTTCTTT.

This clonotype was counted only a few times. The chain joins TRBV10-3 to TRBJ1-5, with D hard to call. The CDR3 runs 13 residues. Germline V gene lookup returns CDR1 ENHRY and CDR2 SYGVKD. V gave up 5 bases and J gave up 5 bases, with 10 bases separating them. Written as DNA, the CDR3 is TGTGCCATCAGTAAAGGGTCCGATCAGCCCCAGCATTTT. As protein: CAISKGSDQPQHF.

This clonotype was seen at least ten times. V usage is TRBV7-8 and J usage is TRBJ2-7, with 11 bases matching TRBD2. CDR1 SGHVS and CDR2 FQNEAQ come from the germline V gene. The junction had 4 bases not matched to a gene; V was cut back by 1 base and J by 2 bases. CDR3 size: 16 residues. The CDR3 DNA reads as TGTGCCAGCAGCTTAGGGCTAGCGGGAGGACCCTACGAGCAGTACTTC. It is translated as CASSLGLAGGPYEQYF. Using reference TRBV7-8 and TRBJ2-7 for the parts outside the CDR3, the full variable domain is GAGVSQSPRYKVAKRGQDVALRCDPISGHVSLFWYQQALGQGPEFLTYFQNEAQLDKSGLPSDRFFAERPEGSVSTLKIQRTQQEDSAVYLCASSLGLAGGPYEQYFGPGTRLTVT.

CDR3 DNA sequence: TGTGCCAGCAGTTACTGGCGGGAGTCCGAGCAGTACTTC. Residues: CASSYWRESEQYF. This chain uses TRBV6-5 with TRBJ2-7; 7 nucleotides agree with TRBD2. Trimming at V came to 1 base and at J to 6 bases, leaving 3 bases not matched to a gene. Germline V gene lookup returns CDR1 MNHEY and CDR2 SVGAGI. The CDR3 totals 13 residues.

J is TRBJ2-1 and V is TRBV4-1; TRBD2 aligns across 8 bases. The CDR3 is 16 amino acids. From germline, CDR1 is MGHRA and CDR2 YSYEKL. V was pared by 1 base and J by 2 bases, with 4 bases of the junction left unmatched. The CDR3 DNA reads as TGCGCCAGCAGCCAAGGGACTAGCCACCCCTACAATGAGCAGTTCTTC. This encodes CASSQGTSHPYNEQFF.

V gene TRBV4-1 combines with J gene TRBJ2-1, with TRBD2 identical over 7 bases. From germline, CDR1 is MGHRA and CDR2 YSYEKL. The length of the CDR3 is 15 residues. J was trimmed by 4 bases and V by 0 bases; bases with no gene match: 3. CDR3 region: CASSQDQGGYNEQFF. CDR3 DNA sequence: TGCGCCAGCAGCCAAGATCAGGGAGGGTACAATGAGCAGTTCTTC.

CDR3 sequence: CASSYGDTQYF. In nucleotides, the CDR3 is TGTGCCAGCAGTTACGGAGATACGCAGTATTTT. The V call is TRBV6-2 or TRBV6-3, the J call TRBJ2-3; D uncertain. Trimming took off 2 bases at V and 5 bases at J, with 2 bases between the two ends. This CDR3 has 11 residues. Germline assignment: CDR1 MNHEY and CDR2 SVGEGT.

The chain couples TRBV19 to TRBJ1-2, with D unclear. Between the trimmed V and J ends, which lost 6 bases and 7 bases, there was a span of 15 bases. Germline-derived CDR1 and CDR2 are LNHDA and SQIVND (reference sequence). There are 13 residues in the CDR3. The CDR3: CASRNSHEAGYTF. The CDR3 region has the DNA TGTGCCAGTAGAAACTCCCATGAAGCTGGCTACACCTTC.

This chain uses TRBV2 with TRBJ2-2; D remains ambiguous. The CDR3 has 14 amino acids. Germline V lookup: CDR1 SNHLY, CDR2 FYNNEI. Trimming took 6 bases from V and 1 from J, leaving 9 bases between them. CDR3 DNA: TGTGCCAGCAGCGGATCAGAGAACACCGGGGAGCTGTTTTTT. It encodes CASSGSENTGELFF.

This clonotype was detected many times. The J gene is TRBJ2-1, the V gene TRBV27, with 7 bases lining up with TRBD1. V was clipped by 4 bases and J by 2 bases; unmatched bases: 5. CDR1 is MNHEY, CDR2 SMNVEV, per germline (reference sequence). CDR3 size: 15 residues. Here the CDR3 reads CASSSHRGAYNEQFF. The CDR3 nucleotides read TGTGCCAGCAGTTCCCACAGGGGAGCCTACAATGAGCAGTTCTTC.

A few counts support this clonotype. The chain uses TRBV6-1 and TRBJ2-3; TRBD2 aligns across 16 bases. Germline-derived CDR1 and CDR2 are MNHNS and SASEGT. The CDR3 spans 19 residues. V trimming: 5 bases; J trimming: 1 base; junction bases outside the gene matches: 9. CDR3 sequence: CASSRTGLAGGPGTDTQYF. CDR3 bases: TGTGCCAGCAGTCGTACGGGACTAGCGGGAGGGCCCGGCACAGATACGCAGTATTTT.

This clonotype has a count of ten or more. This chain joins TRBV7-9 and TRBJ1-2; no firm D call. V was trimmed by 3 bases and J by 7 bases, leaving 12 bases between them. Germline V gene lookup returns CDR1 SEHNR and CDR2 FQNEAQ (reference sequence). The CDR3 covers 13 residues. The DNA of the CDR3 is TGTGCCAGCAGCTTTGCTACGAACAGTGGCTACACCTTC. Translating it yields CASSFATNSGYTF.

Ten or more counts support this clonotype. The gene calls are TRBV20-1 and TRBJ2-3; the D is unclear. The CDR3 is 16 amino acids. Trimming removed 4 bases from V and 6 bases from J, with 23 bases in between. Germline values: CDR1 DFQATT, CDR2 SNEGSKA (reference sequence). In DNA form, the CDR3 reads TGCAGTGCTAACGGTTTAGAAAGGGCTCCGTTTGATACGCAGTATTTT. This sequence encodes CSANGLERAPFDTQYF.

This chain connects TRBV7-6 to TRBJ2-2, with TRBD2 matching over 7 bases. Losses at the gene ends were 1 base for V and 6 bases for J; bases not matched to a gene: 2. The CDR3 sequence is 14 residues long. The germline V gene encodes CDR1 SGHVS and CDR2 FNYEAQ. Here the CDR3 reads CASSLELASGELFF. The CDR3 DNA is TGTGCCAGCAGCTTAGAACTAGCGTCCGGGGAGCTGTTTTTT. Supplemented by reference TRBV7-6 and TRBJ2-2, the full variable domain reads GAGVSQSPRYKVTKRGQDVALRCDPISGHVSLYWYRQALGQGPEFLTYFNYEAQQDKSGLPNDRFSAERPEGSISTLTIQRTEQRDSAMYRCASSLELASGELFFGEGSRLTVL.

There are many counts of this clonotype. The CDR3 DNA sequence: TGCGCCAGCAGCCCGTACCGTGGGGAGCTGTTTTTT. As protein: CASSPYRGELFF. The gene calls are TRBV4-1 and TRBJ2-2; D gene ambiguous. This CDR3 has 12 amino acids. Germline assignment: CDR1 MGHRA and CDR2 YSYEKL. The germline V and J ends were trimmed by 4 bases and 8 bases, with 8 bases remaining between them.

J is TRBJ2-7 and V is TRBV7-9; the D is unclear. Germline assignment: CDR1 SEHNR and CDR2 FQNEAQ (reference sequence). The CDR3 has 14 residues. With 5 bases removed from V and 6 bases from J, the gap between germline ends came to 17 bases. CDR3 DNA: TGTGCCAGCAGCCTGACCGCCGTGGCCTCCGAGCAGTACTTC. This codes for CASSLTAVASEQYF.

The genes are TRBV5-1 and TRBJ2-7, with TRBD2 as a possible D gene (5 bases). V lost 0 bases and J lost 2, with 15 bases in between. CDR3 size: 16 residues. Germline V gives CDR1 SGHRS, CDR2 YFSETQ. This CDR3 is CASSLAPGGATYEQYF. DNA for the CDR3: TGCGCCAGCAGCTTGGCCCCCGGAGGCGCTACCTACGAGCAGTACTTC. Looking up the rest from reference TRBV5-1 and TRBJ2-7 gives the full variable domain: KAGVTQTPRYLIKTRGQQVTLSCSPISGHRSVSWYQQTPGQGLQFLFEYFSETQRNKGNFPGRFSGRQFSNSRSEMNVSTLELGDSALYLCASSLAPGGATYEQYFGPGTRLTVT.

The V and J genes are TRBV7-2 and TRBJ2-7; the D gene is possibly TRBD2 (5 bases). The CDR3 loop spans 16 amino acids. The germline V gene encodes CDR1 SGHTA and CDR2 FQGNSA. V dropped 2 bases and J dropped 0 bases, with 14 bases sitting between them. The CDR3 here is CASSLPGGLSSYEQYF. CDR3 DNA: TGTGCCAGCAGCTTACCCGGAGGATTAAGCTCCTACGAGCAGTACTTC.

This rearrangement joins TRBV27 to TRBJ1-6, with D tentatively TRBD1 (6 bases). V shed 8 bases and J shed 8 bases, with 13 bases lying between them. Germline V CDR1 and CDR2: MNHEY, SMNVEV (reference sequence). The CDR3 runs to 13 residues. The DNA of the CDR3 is TGTGCCAGCGGGACATACTCCTATTCACCCCTCCACTTT. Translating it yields CASGTYSYSPLHF.

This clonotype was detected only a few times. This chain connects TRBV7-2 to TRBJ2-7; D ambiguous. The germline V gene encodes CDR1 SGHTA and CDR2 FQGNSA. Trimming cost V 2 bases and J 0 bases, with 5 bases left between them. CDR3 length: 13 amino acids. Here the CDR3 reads CASSLYPSYEQYF. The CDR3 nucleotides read TGTGCCAGCAGCTTATACCCCTCCTACGAGCAGTACTTC. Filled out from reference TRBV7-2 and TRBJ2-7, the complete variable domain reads GAGVSQSPSNKVTEKGKDVELRCDPISGHTALYWYRQSLGQGLEFLIYFQGNSAPDKSGLPSDRFSAERTGGSVSTLTIQRTQQEDSAVYLCASSLYPSYEQYFGPGTRLTVT.

The DNA for the CDR3 is TGTGCCAGCAGAGGGAGGGGGCGGACCGGGGAGCTGTTTTTT. Protein: CASRGRGRTGELFF. The V and J genes are TRBV28 and TRBJ2-2; D is possibly TRBD1 or TRBD2 (7 bases each). This CDR3 is built from 14 residues. Germline loops: CDR1 MDHEN, CDR2 SYDVKM. Trimming left V 6 bases short and J 5 bases short, with 13 bases between.

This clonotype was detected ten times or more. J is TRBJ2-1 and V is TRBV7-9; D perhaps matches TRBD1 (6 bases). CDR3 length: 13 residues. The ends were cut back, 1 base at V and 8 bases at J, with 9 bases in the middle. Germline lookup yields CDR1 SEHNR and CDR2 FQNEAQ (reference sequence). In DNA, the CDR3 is TGTGCCAGCAGCTTAGGGCAGGGGCATGAGCAGTTCTTC. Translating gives CASSLGQGHEQFF.

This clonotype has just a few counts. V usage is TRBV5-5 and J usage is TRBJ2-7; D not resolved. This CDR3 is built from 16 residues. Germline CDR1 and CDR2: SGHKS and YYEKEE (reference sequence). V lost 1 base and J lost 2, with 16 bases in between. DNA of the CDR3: TGTGCCAGCAGCTTGCCCCTCCGAGACAAGACCTACGAGCAGTACTTC. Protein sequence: CASSLPLRDKTYEQYF.

The CDR3 nucleotides are TGTGCCAGCAGGGGAGCAGGGGGGCCAAACAATGAGCAGTTCTTC. This codes for CASRGAGGPNNEQFF. The gene calls are TRBV25-1 and TRBJ2-1, with D perhaps TRBD1 (7 bases). The CDR3 covers 15 residues. Deletions cut 6 bases from V and 5 bases from J, with 17 bases between. Germline CDR1 reads MGHDK; CDR2 reads SYGVNS.

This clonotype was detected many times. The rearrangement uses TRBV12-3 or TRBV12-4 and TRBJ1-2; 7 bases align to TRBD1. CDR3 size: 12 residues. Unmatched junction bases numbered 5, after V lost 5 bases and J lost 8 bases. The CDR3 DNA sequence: TGTGCCAGCAGTACAGGGGTAGGCGGCTACACCTTC. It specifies CASSTGVGGYTF.

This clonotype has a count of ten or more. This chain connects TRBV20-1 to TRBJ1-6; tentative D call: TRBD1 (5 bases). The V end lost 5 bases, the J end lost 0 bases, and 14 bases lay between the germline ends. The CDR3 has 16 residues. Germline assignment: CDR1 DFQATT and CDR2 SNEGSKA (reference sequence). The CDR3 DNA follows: TGCAGTGCTCCCCTGGAGAGGGGCTCCTATAATTCACCCCTCCACTTT. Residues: CSAPLERGSYNSPLHF.

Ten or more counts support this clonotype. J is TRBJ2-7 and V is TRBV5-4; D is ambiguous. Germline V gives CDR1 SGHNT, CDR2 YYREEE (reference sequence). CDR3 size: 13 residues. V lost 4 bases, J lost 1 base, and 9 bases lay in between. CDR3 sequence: CASSERRSYEQYF. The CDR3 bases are TGTGCCAGCAGCGAACGGCGGTCCTACGAGCAGTACTTC.

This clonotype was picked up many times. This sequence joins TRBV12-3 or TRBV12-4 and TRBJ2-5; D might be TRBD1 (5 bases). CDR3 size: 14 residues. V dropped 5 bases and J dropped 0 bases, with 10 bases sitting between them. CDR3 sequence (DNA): TGTGCCAGCAGTGGTACAGGATACCAAGAGACCCAGTACTTC. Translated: CASSGTGYQETQYF.

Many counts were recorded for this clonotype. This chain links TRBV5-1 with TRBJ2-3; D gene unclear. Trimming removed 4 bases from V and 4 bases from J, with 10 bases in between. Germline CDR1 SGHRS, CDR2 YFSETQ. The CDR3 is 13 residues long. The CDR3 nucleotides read TGCGCCAGCAGCCTCGGATGGGCAGATACGCAGTATTTT. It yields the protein CASSLGWADTQYF.

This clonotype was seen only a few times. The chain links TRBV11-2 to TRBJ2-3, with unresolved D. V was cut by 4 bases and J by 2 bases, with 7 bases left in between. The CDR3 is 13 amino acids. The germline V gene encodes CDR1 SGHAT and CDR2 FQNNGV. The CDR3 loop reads CASSSRYTDTQYF. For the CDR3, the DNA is TGTGCCAGCAGCTCCCGTTACACAGATACGCAGTATTTT.